These 15 T cell receptor beta chains share one sample of origin, sequenced in a study of shared clonotypes between healthy human individuals. Clones were sequenced by immunoSEQ multiplex PCR, and TCRdb holds only the in-frame ones, with some missing. The sample has around 700,000 clones, roughly 70% seen once. Sequences were obtained from memory CD4+ T cells sorted from blood. Subset specified: CD45RA-negative fraction. The receptor source for this set is a woman aged 25 to 39 in good health.

The chain combines TRBV27 with TRBJ2-1, with TRBD2 identical over 13 bases. V dropped 9 bases and J dropped 5; count of bases not matched to a gene: 1. Per the germline V gene, CDR1 is MNHEY and CDR2 is SMNVEV (reference sequence). The CDR3 loop spans 13 amino acids. CDR3 residues: CASGLAGDNEQFF. The CDR3 DNA follows: TGTGCCAGTGGACTAGCGGGAGACAATGAGCAGTTCTTC.

This chain connects TRBV5-1 to TRBJ2-1, with no clear D. Trimming shortened V by 2 bases and J by 7 bases, and 10 bases separated the two germline ends. From germline, CDR1 is SGHRS and CDR2 YFSETQ. The CDR3 totals 13 residues. Here the CDR3 reads CASSFEFMNEQFF. The CDR3 DNA follows: TGCGCCAGCAGCTTTGAATTTATGAATGAGCAGTTCTTC.

This chain connects TRBV6-5 to TRBJ2-6, with D unresolved. Germline CDR1 MNHEY, CDR2 SVGAGI. V lost 8 bases to trimming and J lost 4 bases, with 12 bases between them. The length of the CDR3 is 14 residues. The CDR3 is CASSGDTGANVLTF. The CDR3 coding sequence is TGTGCCAGCTCCGGCGACACCGGGGCCAACGTCCTGACTTTC.

The chain employs TRBV5-1 and TRBJ2-1; the D call may be TRBD1 or TRBD2 (7 bases each). The CDR3 is made up of 17 amino acids. The germline CDR1 and CDR2 sequences are SGHRS and YFSETQ. V was cut by 1 base and J by 8 bases, with 22 bases left in between. The CDR3 is CASSLNLVGLGGHEQFF. The CDR3 coding sequence is TGCGCCAGCAGCTTGAATCTTGTTGGACTAGGGGGCCATGAGCAGTTCTTC.

This chain connects TRBV19 to TRBJ1-1; D uncertain. The CDR3 runs 14 residues. Trimming shortened V by 6 bases and J by 1 base, and 12 bases separated the two germline ends. Germline CDR1 LNHDA, CDR2 SQIVND (reference sequence). The chain's CDR3 is CASRSHGRNTEAFF. The CDR3 region has the DNA TGTGCCAGTAGATCCCACGGACGGAACACTGAAGCTTTCTTT.

V and J are TRBV28 and TRBJ2-7; perhaps TRBD1 as D (5 bases). Germline CDR1 and CDR2: MDHEN and SYDVKM. V was pared by 5 bases and J by 5 bases, with 16 bases between. The CDR3 is made up of 14 amino acids. The chain's CDR3 is CASSAAGFSDEQYF. DNA of the CDR3: TGTGCCAGCAGTGCAGCAGGGTTTTCCGACGAGCAGTACTTC.

To note about this clone: In the same sample, other DNA sequences code for this CDR3. The rearrangement links TRBV18 to TRBJ2-3; D uncertain. CDR3 length equals 11 residues. V was trimmed by 3 bases and J by 6 bases, leaving 4 bases between them. Germline lookup yields CDR1 KGHSH and CDR2 LQKENI. In DNA form, the CDR3 reads TGTGCCAGCTCACCGGGGGATACGCAGTATTTT. Translation gives CASSPGDTQYF. Full variable domain (outside the CDR3, taken from reference TRBV18 and TRBJ2-3): NAGVMQNPRHLVRRRGQEARLRCSPMKGHSHVYWYRQLPEEGLKFMVYLQKENIIDESGMPKERFSAEFPKEGPSILRIQQVVRGDSAAYFCASSPGDTQYFGPGTRLTVL.

This clone was seen a few times. The sample carries other DNA sequences with the same CDR3. The V call is TRBV29-1, the J call TRBJ2-7; D may match TRBD1 or TRBD2 (5 bases each). The CDR3 consists of 10 residues. V lost 4 bases and J 6 bases, leaving 7 bases between the germline ends. CDR1 and CDR2 from the germline V gene are SQVTM and ANQGSEA. The CDR3 DNA follows: TGCAGCGTTGGGGGGTCCGAGCAGTACTTC. Amino acid sequence: CSVGGSEQYF.

The chain employs TRBV25-1 and TRBJ2-1; 8 bases are a match to TRBD1. Germline V lookup: CDR1 MGHDK, CDR2 SYGVNS. The CDR3 contains 16 residues. Trimming at V came to 4 bases and at J to 6 bases, leaving 11 bases not matched to a gene. The CDR3 reads CASSGNRQGPFNEQFF. The DNA for the CDR3 is TGTGCCAGCAGTGGAAATAGACAGGGGCCCTTCAATGAGCAGTTCTTC.

With respect to this clone: This may come from a read error, since a much larger clone is one base off. Other DNA sequences in the same sample also yield this CDR3. The chain carries TRBV7-2 and TRBJ2-1, with D perhaps TRBD2 (6 bases). The CDR3 length is 13 residues. The V gene's germline CDR1 is SGHTA and CDR2 FQGNSA. In nucleotides, the CDR3 is TGTGCCAGTAGCTTAGGGCGGGATCGTGAGCAGTTCTTC. Amino acid sequence: CASSLGRDREQFF.

This chain joins TRBV2 and TRBJ2-7; the match to TRBD1 covers 7 bases. After removal of 8 bases from V and 4 bases from J, the junction contained 8 bases not matched to a gene. Germline V gene sequence: CDR1 SNHLY, CDR2 FYNNEI. The CDR3 spans 13 residues. CDR3 amino acids: CASGRDSQYEQYF. DNA of the CDR3: TGTGCCAGCGGCCGGGACAGTCAATACGAGCAGTACTTC.

This rearrangement joins TRBV6-5 to TRBJ2-1; TRBD2 matches at 10 bases. V gave up 0 bases and J gave up 9 bases; unmatched junction bases: 8. The germline gives CDR1 MNHEY, CDR2 SVGAGI. This CDR3 has 16 amino acids. The CDR3 nucleotides are TGTGCCAGCAGTTACTCGGTACTAGCGGGATGGGGTGAGCAGTTCTTC. Translation: CASSYSVLAGWGEQFF.

The chain's CDR3 is CASSFLAGVADTQYF. The CDR3 nucleotides are TGTGCCAGCAGCTTCCTAGCGGGAGTTGCAGATACGCAGTATTTT. The chain couples TRBV5-4 to TRBJ2-3; 10 bases match TRBD2. After removal of 2 bases from V and 4 bases from J, the junction contained 4 bases not matched to a gene. The CDR3 extends over 15 amino acids. From germline, CDR1 is SGHNT and CDR2 YYREEE (reference sequence).

The chain has TRBV19 and TRBJ2-3; 14 bases match TRBD2. Germline CDR1 and CDR2: LNHDA and SQIVND (reference sequence). This CDR3 spans 14 amino acids. The J segment lost 4 bases and the V segment lost 9 bases, leaving 3 bases of the junction unmatched. CDR3 sequence (DNA): TGTGCCAGCAAGGGACTAGCGGGGGCAGATACGCAGTATTTT. Translation gives CASKGLAGADTQYF.

The V and J genes are TRBV28 and TRBJ2-1, with 10 bases aligning to TRBD2. The CDR3 spans 16 residues. The germline CDR1 and CDR2 sequences are MDHEN and SYDVKM. V was pared by 6 bases and J by 4 bases, with 9 bases of the junction left unmatched. This chain's CDR3 is CASRPGLAVSYNEQFF. CDR3 sequence (DNA): TGTGCCAGCAGGCCTGGACTAGCGGTCTCTTACAATGAGCAGTTCTTC.